These T cell receptor beta chains were read from a single sample in a study of T cell responses to AZD1222 COVID-19 vaccine. Sequenced by immunoSEQ multiplex PCR; TCRdb stores in-frame clones only, minus some. The profile shows tens of thousands of clones, roughly 87% of them singletons. Sequencing used peripheral blood, obtained on day 0 of AZD1222 vaccination. Every receptor here comes from an adult in good health. Each CDR3 is given with its conserved first and last residue. Each record gives: clone size, D gene, J gene, V gene, CDR3 protein, CDR3 DNA. D genes are given only for firm matches. The listing skips clone size in some rows; elsewhere it reads once, few, many or a size class.

>.|.|TRBJ2-7|TRBV2
CASRRLSSYEQYF
TGTGCCAGCAGGAGGTTGAGCTCCTACGAGCAGTACTTC
>.|TRBD1|TRBJ1-2|TRBV27
CASSRQGRTEGYTF
TGTGCCAGCTCCCGACAGGGTCGAACTGAGGGCTACACCTTC
>.|.|TRBJ1-2|TRBV5-6
CASSLDRSRGYTF
TGTGCCAGCAGCTTGGACCGGTCGAGGGGCTACACCTTC
>.|TRBD2|TRBJ2-7|TRBV7-9
CASSLASGRKDEQYF
TGTGCCAGCAGCTTAGCTAGCGGGAGAAAGGACGAGCAGTACTTC
>.|TRBD2|TRBJ2-3|TRBV7-2
CASSPGTSGRWTDTQYF
TGTGCCAGCAGCCCAGGGACTAGCGGGAGGTGGACAGATACGCAGTATTTT
>.|.|TRBJ2-2|TRBV19
CASSASGTLNTGELFF
TGTGCCAGTAGTGCATCCGGGACTTTGAACACCGGGGAGCTGTTTTTT
>.|TRBD2|TRBJ2-5|TRBV3-1/TRBV3-2
CASSGGVLAGTETQYF
TGTGCCAGCAGCGGAGGGGTACTAGCGGGGACAGAGACCCAGTACTTC
>.|.|TRBJ1-5|TRBV19
CASSISPQSSNQPQHF
TGTGCCAGTAGTATAAGTCCCCAATCAAGCAATCAGCCCCAGCATTTT
>.|.|TRBJ1-3|TRBV21-1
CAENRYHSGNTIYF
TGTGCCGAGAATCGCTACCACTCTGGAAACACCATATATTTT
>.|.|TRBJ1-1|TRBV6-2/TRBV6-3
CASSYGGTEAFF
TGTGCCAGCAGTTATGGGGGGACTGAAGCTTTCTTT
>.|.|TRBJ1-1|TRBV5-1
CASSPTHLNTEAFF
TGCGCCAGCAGCCCAACTCACCTGAACACTGAAGCTTTCTTT
>.|.|TRBJ2-1|TRBV7-2
CASSQRAMGSYNEQFF
TGTGCCAGCAGCCAAAGGGCTATGGGCTCCTACAATGAGCAGTTCTTC
>.|.|TRBJ2-1|TRBV7-9
CASSLTGASEQFF
TGTGCCAGCAGCTTAACGGGCGCGTCTGAGCAGTTCTTC
>once|TRBD1|TRBJ1-1|TRBV6-2/TRBV6-3
CASSGQENTEAFF
TGTGCCAGCAGTGGACAGGAGAACACTGAAGCTTTCTTT
>once|TRBD1|TRBJ1-2|TRBV10-3
CAISGWTGGDYGYTF
TGTGCCATCAGTGGGTGGACAGGGGGCGACTATGGCTACACCTTC
>.|TRBD2|TRBJ2-7|TRBV7-9
CASSPPGLAGYEQYF
TGTGCCAGCAGTCCCCCGGGACTAGCGGGCTACGAGCAGTACTTC
>.|TRBD1|TRBJ1-1|TRBV18
CASSPRQGSTEAFF
TGTGCCAGCTCACCGCGACAGGGTTCGACTGAAGCTTTCTTT
>.|.|TRBJ2-5|TRBV5-8
CASSLAGWEETQYF
TGTGCCAGCAGCTTGGCGGGCTGGGAAGAGACCCAGTACTTC
>.|.|TRBJ1-2|TRBV15
CATSPTGSQRSFYGYTF
TGTGCCACCAGCCCAACGGGCAGCCAAAGGAGTTTCTATGGCTACACCTTC
>.|.|TRBJ1-2|TRBV27
CASSLYSGRQVGYTF
TGTGCCAGCAGTTTATATTCAGGGCGGCAAGTGGGCTACACCTTC
>.|.|TRBJ1-3|TRBV5-1
CASSLNSGNTIYF
TGCGCCAGCAGCTTGAACTCTGGAAACACCATATATTTT
>.|.|TRBJ2-3|TRBV30
CALLYTDTQYF
TGTGCCTTACTATACACAGATACGCAGTATTTT
>.|.|TRBJ1-1|TRBV28
CASRKPGGARTEAFF
TGTGCCAGCAGAAAACCCGGGGGGGCTCGCACTGAAGCTTTCTTT
>.|.|TRBJ1-4|TRBV30
CAWSTGTGEKLFF
TGTGCCTGGAGTACCGGGACTGGAGAAAAACTGTTTTTT
>.|.|TRBJ2-2|TRBV30
CAWRDTNTGELFF
TGTGCCTGGAGGGACACTAACACCGGGGAGCTGTTTTTT
>.|TRBD1|TRBJ2-3|TRBV9
CASSVGDRGGTDTQYF
TGTGCCAGCAGCGTAGGGGACAGGGGAGGCACAGATACGCAGTATTTT